These T cell receptor beta chains were read from a single sample in a study of radiotherapy plus CTLA-4 blockade in lung cancer. Sequenced by immunoSEQ multiplex PCR; TCRdb stores in-frame clones only, minus some. The repertoire holds 75,000 to 100,000 clones, with almost 90% as singletons. Here the sequenced sample was peripheral blood, taken from a patient treated with radiotherapy plus ipilimumab. Receptors originate from a human donor with non-small cell lung cancer that progressed on radiotherapy plus ipilimumab. Each CDR3 is given with its conserved first and last residue. Fields, in order: J gene, V gene, CDR3 protein.

j_call: TRBJ2-3; v_call: TRBV7-2; cdr3_aa: CASSPSAPGRDTQYF
j_call: TRBJ2-3; v_call: TRBV10-3; cdr3_aa: CAISDRPNTDTQYF
j_call: TRBJ1-5; v_call: TRBV6-6; cdr3_aa: CASSGNYQPQHF
j_call: TRBJ2-7; v_call: TRBV4-1; cdr3_aa: CASSQVPAGANEQYF
j_call: TRBJ2-3; v_call: TRBV6-5; cdr3_aa: CASSSRAGGPTDTQYF
j_call: TRBJ2-1; v_call: TRBV5-4; cdr3_aa: CASTRGGQDYNEQFF
j_call: TRBJ2-1; v_call: TRBV19; cdr3_aa: CASSLTSGRADEQFF
j_call: TRBJ1-2; v_call: TRBV19; cdr3_aa: CASSIPLTYGYTF
j_call: TRBJ1-2; v_call: TRBV5-4; cdr3_aa: CASSLGAANYGYTF
j_call: TRBJ1-2; v_call: TRBV30; cdr3_aa: CAWSSSVANYGYTF
j_call: TRBJ2-7; v_call: TRBV6-1; cdr3_aa: CASRGTSVGEQYF
j_call: TRBJ1-5; v_call: TRBV15; cdr3_aa: CATSRTGQGLNQPQHF
j_call: TRBJ2-7; v_call: TRBV7-2; cdr3_aa: CASSSWTTQSYEQYF
j_call: TRBJ2-7; v_call: TRBV19; cdr3_aa: CASSRPGQGFEQYF
j_call: TRBJ2-7; v_call: TRBV7-6; cdr3_aa: CASSNPRGLSSYEQYF
j_call: TRBJ2-4; v_call: TRBV18; cdr3_aa: CASSPASGTKNIQYF
j_call: TRBJ2-5; v_call: TRBV5-4; cdr3_aa: CASSLEGGLGETQYF
j_call: TRBJ1-2; v_call: TRBV29-1; cdr3_aa: CSVEPPGQPNGYTF
j_call: TRBJ2-1; v_call: TRBV7-3; cdr3_aa: CASSPGQNNEQFF
j_call: TRBJ2-1; v_call: TRBV25-1; cdr3_aa: CASSVAGGEQFF
j_call: TRBJ1-2; v_call: TRBV5-1; cdr3_aa: CASSLATGYGYTF
j_call: TRBJ2-7; v_call: TRBV7-9; cdr3_aa: CASSLSDEQYF
j_call: TRBJ2-1; v_call: TRBV5-1; cdr3_aa: CASSQDLENNEQFF
j_call: TRBJ2-7; v_call: TRBV7-2; cdr3_aa: CASSSRSGEVYEQYF
j_call: TRBJ2-2; v_call: TRBV7-6; cdr3_aa: CASSITGELFF
j_call: TRBJ2-7; v_call: TRBV15; cdr3_aa: CATSSGTRFYEQYF
j_call: TRBJ1-3; v_call: TRBV11-2; cdr3_aa: CASSLGPGLLGNTIYF
j_call: TRBJ1-1; v_call: TRBV19; cdr3_aa: CASSLGVKGTEAFF
j_call: TRBJ1-5; v_call: TRBV10-3; cdr3_aa: CAISESGAQPQHF
j_call: TRBJ2-1; v_call: TRBV7-7; cdr3_aa: CASSHSSAGGPIEQFF
j_call: TRBJ2-1; v_call: TRBV10-3; cdr3_aa: CAISESRPPAYNEQFF
j_call: TRBJ1-2; v_call: TRBV6-1; cdr3_aa: CASSLEQGPNYGYTF
j_call: TRBJ1-4; v_call: TRBV5-1; cdr3_aa: CASSLAGNEKLFF
j_call: TRBJ1-1; v_call: TRBV5-1; cdr3_aa: CASSQLSIGTGGGEAFF
j_call: TRBJ2-1; v_call: TRBV5-1; cdr3_aa: CASSLDDWAGVYNEQFF